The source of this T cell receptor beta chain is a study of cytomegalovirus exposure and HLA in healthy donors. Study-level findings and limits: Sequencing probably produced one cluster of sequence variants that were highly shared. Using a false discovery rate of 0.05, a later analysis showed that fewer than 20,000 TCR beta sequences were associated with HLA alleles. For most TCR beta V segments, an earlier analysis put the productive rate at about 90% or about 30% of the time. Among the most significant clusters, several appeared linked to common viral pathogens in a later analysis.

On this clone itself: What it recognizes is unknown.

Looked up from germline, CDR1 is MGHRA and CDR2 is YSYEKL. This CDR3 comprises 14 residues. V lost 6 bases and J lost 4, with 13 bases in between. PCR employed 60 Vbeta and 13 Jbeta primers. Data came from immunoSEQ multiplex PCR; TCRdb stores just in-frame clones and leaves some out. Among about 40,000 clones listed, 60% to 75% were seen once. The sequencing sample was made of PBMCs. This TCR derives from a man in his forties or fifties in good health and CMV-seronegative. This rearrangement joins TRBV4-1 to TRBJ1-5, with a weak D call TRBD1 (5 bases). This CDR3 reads CASRDTGRNQPQHF. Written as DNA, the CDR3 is TGCGCCAGCAGAGATACAGGACGAAATCAGCCCCAGCATTTT.